These 4 T cell receptor beta chains came from one sample sequenced in a study of blood T cells in healthy people across ages. The second PCR ran 7 to 11 cycles with a sample-barcoded 5' primer and J-beta primers. MiXCR, run by TCRdb on the 5' RACE reads, gives a single entry per CDR3 protein. The sample shows more than 800,000 distinct CDR3 sequences, less than 50% of them seen only once. The sample consisted of blood. These TCRs come from an older woman in good health.

V gene TRBV7-8 combines with J gene TRBJ2-7; D not certain. Germline CDR1 is SGHVS and CDR2 is FQNEAQ. This CDR3 has 14 residues. V was trimmed by 5 bases and J by 2 bases, leaving 13 bases between them. CDR3: CASSARQVPYEQYF. The DNA for the CDR3 is TGTGCCAGCAGCGCGCGACAAGTACCCTACGAGCAGTACTTC.

This chain uses TRBV9 with TRBJ1-6; 8 bases are shared with TRBD1. Looked up from germline, CDR1 is SGDLS and CDR2 is YYNGEE. The ends lost 3 bases at V and 10 bases at J; junction bases unmatched: 6. The CDR3 covers 14 residues. CDR3 region: CASSAGQAGSPLHF. CDR3 sequence (DNA): TGTGCCAGCAGCGCGGGACAGGCAGGCTCACCCCTCCACTTT.

V gene TRBV11-2 combines with J gene TRBJ2-5, with TRBD1 as a possible D gene (5 bases). The germline V and J ends were trimmed by 5 bases and 0 bases, with 10 bases remaining between them. The germline V gene encodes CDR1 SGHAT and CDR2 FQNNGV. This CDR3 comprises 14 residues. In nucleotides, the CDR3 is TGTGCCAGCAGCGTGGGGCCGTACCAAGAGACCCAGTACTTC. Amino acids: CASSVGPYQETQYF. The complete variable domain, with remaining parts taken from reference TRBV11-2 and TRBJ2-5, reads EAGVAQSPRYKIIEKRQSVAFWCNPISGHATLYWYQQILGQGPKLLIQFQNNGVVDDSQLPKDRFSAERLKGVDSTLKIQPAKLEDSAVYLCASSVGPYQETQYFGPGTRLLVL.

This clonotype appeared a few times. The chain links TRBV20-1 to TRBJ2-1; no clear D gene. The CDR3 runs to 11 residues. The germline gives CDR1 DFQATT, CDR2 SNEGSKA (reference sequence). With 6 bases removed from V and 4 bases from J, the gap between germline ends came to 7 bases. Here the CDR3 DNA reads TGCAGTGCCCCGGAATACAATGAGCAGTTCTTC. It translates to CSAPEYNEQFF.